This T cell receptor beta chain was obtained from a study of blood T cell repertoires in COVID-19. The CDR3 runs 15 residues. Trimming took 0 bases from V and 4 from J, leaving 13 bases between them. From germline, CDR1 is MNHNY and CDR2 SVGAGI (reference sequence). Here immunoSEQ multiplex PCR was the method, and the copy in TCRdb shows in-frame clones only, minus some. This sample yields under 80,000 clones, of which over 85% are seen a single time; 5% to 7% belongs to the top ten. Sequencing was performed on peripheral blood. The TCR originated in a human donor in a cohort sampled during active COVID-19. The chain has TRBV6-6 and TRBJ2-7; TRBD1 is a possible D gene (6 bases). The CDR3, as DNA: TGTGCCAGCAGTTACTCTGTCAGGGGAAATTACGAGCAGTACTTC. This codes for CASSYSVRGNYEQYF.